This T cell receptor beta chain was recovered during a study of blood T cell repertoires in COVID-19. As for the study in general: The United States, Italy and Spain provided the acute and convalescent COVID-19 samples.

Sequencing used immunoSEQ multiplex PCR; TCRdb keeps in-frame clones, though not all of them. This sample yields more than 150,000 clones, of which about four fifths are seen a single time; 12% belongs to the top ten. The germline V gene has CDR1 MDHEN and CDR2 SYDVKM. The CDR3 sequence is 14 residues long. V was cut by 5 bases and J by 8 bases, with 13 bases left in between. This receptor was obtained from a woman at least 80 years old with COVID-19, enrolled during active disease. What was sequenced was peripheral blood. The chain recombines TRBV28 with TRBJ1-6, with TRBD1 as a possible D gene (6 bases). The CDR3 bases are TGTGCCAGCAGTCCCCCACAGGGTCATTCACCCCTCCACTTT. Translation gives CASSPPQGHSPLHF.